A single sample is the source of the 17 T cell receptor beta chains below, sequenced in a study of regulatory T cells in long-lasting Graves disease. In building TCR beta libraries, iRepertoire HTBI primers were used together with Arm-PCR of CDR3 regions. TCRdb processed the multiplex PCR reads anew with MiXCR; each CDR3 protein has one entry. The profile shows roughly 360,000 distinct CDR3 sequences, 20% to 25% of them singletons. Time point specified: persistent/refractory GD, antithyroid drugs over 5 years with positive TRAb. PBMC RNA was the source of the TCR library. Here the sequenced sample was peripheral blood mononuclear cells (PBMCs), taken when the disease was refractory, from a patient treated with antithyroid drugs. The origin of the receptors is a woman in her 40s with Graves disease.

The rearrangement links TRBV5-5 to TRBJ2-5; 11 bases match TRBD2. This CDR3 contains 17 residues. Germline V lookup: CDR1 SGHKS, CDR2 YYEKEE (reference sequence). Germline trimming cut 1 base from V and 0 bases from J; bases unmatched to any gene: 5. The CDR3 bases are TGTGCCAGCAGCTTGAGACTAGCGGGGAAGTACCAAGAGACCCAGTACTTC. It yields the protein CASSLRLAGKYQETQYF.

J is TRBJ2-1 and V is TRBV20-1; D not resolved. The germline V gene encodes CDR1 DFQATT and CDR2 SNEGSKA (reference sequence). Trimming shortened V by 5 bases and J by 3 bases, and 5 bases separated the two germline ends. The CDR3 is 11 amino acids. The CDR3 sequence: CSAVVYNEQFF. CDR3 nucleotides: TGCAGTGCTGTGGTCTACAATGAGCAGTTCTTC.

The genes are TRBV7-3 and TRBJ1-1; possible D gene TRBD1, 6 bases. The V and J ends lost 2 bases and 5 bases respectively, with 15 bases between them. Germline loops: CDR1 SGHTA, CDR2 FQGTGA. The length of the CDR3 is 15 residues. CDR3 sequence (DNA): TGTGCCAGCAGCTTACGAGTAGAGACAGGAACTGAAGCTTTCTTT. Amino acids: CASSLRVETGTEAFF. Drawing the rest from reference TRBV7-3 and TRBJ1-1, the complete variable domain is GAGVSQTPSNKVTEKGKYVELRCDPISGHTALYWYRQSLGQGPEFLIYFQGTGAADDSGLPNDRFFAVRPEGSVSTLKIQRTERGDSAVYLCASSLRVETGTEAFFGQGTRLTVV.

This chain connects TRBV20-1 to TRBJ1-5; D gene unclear. Per germline, CDR1 DFQATT and CDR2 SNEGSKA (reference sequence). The CDR3 is 14 amino acids. V was trimmed by 0 bases and J by 9 bases, leaving 15 bases between them. The CDR3 DNA sequence: TGCAGTGCTAGAGATGATCCCCTTCTAGGGCCCCAGCATTTT. Translation: CSARDDPLLGPQHF.

This clonotype was seen at least ten times. The rearrangement joins TRBV11-2 to TRBJ2-7, with TRBD1 matching 7 bases. Germline V gene lookup returns CDR1 SGHAT and CDR2 FQNNGV. V lost 1 base to trimming and J lost 1 base; unmatched junction nucleotides: 4. The CDR3 consists of 15 residues. CDR3 bases: TGTGCCAGCAGCTTAGCCGGACAGGCGTCCTACGAGCAGTACTTC. As protein: CASSLAGQASYEQYF.

This sequence joins TRBV12-3 or TRBV12-4 and TRBJ1-1; TRBD1 matches at 7 bases. V was clipped by 4 bases and J by 4 bases; unmatched bases: 6. This CDR3 is 14 amino acids long. CDR3: CASSYQGGGTEAFF. The CDR3 DNA reads TGTGCCAGCAGTTATCAGGGGGGGGGCACTGAAGCTTTCTTT.

This clonotype was observed once. A much larger clone differs by one base, so this may be a read error. V is TRBV29-1 and J is TRBJ2-7, with D hard to call. Looked up from germline, CDR1 is SQVTM and CDR2 is ANQGSEA. This CDR3 spans 11 amino acids. CDR3 sequence (DNA): TGCAGCGTTGCCGTCCTGAACGAGCAGCACTTC. It is translated as CSVAVLNEQHF.

This clonotype occurred many times. CDR3 region: CSVANPWRNSPLHF. CDR3 nucleotide sequence: TGCAGCGTCGCCAATCCCTGGCGGAATTCACCCCTCCACTTT. The gene calls are TRBV29-1 and TRBJ1-6; D not certain. With 6 bases removed from V and 7 bases from J, the gap between germline ends came to 16 bases. The CDR3 sequence is 14 residues long. The germline V gene encodes CDR1 SQVTM and CDR2 ANQGSEA.

This clonotype was observed a few times. CDR3 amino acids: CSATGDSNQPQHF. The CDR3 DNA reads TGCAGCGCGACAGGGGATAGCAATCAGCCCCAGCATTTT. The chain carries TRBV20-1 and TRBJ1-5, with 8 bases matching TRBD1. Looked up from germline, CDR1 is DFQATT and CDR2 is SNEGSKA (reference sequence). This CDR3 has 13 amino acids.

This chain joins TRBV28 and TRBJ2-1, with 13 bases aligning to TRBD2. Germline lookup yields CDR1 MDHEN and CDR2 SYDVKM. With 3 bases clipped from V and 6 bases from J, the junction kept 2 bases outside the gene matches. The CDR3 contains 15 residues. CDR3 DNA sequence: TGTGCCAGCAGTTTGGGGACTAGCGGGACCAATGAGCAGTTCTTC. It yields the protein CASSLGTSGTNEQFF.

This clonotype was picked up a small number of times. The CDR3 here is CASNRRPGNTIYF. The CDR3 coding sequence is TGTGCCAGCAACCGCCGGCCGGGAAACACCATATATTTT. The chain employs TRBV28 and TRBJ1-3; no clear D gene. This CDR3 is 13 amino acids long. The germline gives CDR1 MDHEN, CDR2 SYDVKM. Between the trimmed V and J ends, which lost 7 bases and 4 bases, there was a span of 11 bases.

This chain connects TRBV28 to TRBJ1-5; unclear D gene. V was clipped by 4 bases and J by 6 bases, with 13 bases between them. Per the germline V gene, CDR1 is MDHEN and CDR2 is SYDVKM. The CDR3 totals 14 residues. The CDR3 DNA reads as TGTGCCAGCAGTTCACCAGGAGGCGGTCAGCCCCAGCATTTT. Its translation: CASSSPGGGQPQHF.

In the case of this clonotype: A much larger clone differs from this one at a single base, so this may be a read error. No conserved phenylalanine or tryptophan ends this CDR3, so it is likely a read error. CDR3 in DNA: TGCAGTGCACCCTCCCCTACTAGCGGAGACCGCTACGAGCAGTACCTC. Translation gives CSAPSPTSGDRYEQYL. The rearrangement uses TRBV20-1 and TRBJ2-7, with TRBD2 identical over 8 bases. The CDR3 consists of 16 residues. From germline, CDR1 is DFQATT and CDR2 SNEGSKA (reference sequence). Losses at the gene ends were 6 bases for V and 3 bases for J; bases not matched to a gene: 16.

This chain connects TRBV27 to TRBJ2-2, with D maybe TRBD2 (5 bases). There are 15 residues in the CDR3. Trimming removed 5 bases from V and 4 bases from J, with 14 bases in between. CDR1 MNHEY and CDR2 SMNVEV come from the germline V gene (reference sequence). The CDR3 loop reads CASSLRALGTGELFF. The CDR3 DNA reads TGTGCCAGCAGTCTGAGGGCTCTGGGCACCGGGGAGCTGTTTTTT.

This clonotype has a count of ten or more. The rearrangement links TRBV28 to TRBJ2-6; D unresolved. The germline gives CDR1 MDHEN, CDR2 SYDVKM. V shed 1 base and J shed 8 bases, with 9 bases lying between them. The CDR3 extends over 14 amino acids. The CDR3 coding sequence is TGTGCCAGCAGTTTATCCCCAGTTTCCAACGTCCTGACTTTC. It is translated as CASSLSPVSNVLTF.

This clonotype has only a few counts. The gene calls are TRBV20-1 and TRBJ2-7; D possibly corresponds to TRBD1 (5 bases). Between the trimmed V and J ends, which lost 5 bases and 2 bases, there was a span of 13 bases. There are 13 residues in the CDR3. Germline V gene data show CDR1 as DFQATT and CDR2 as SNEGSKA (reference sequence). CDR3 sequence (DNA): TGCAGTGCTGTCTCAGGACACCCCTACGAGCAGTACTTC. Amino acid sequence: CSAVSGHPYEQYF.

This clonotype was detected many times. This rearrangement joins TRBV13 to TRBJ1-4; no definite D call. CDR3 length: 13 amino acids. Germline V gene data show CDR1 as PRHDT and CDR2 as FYEKMQ (reference sequence). Trimming took off 3 bases at V and 10 bases at J, with 12 bases between the two ends. The CDR3 here is CASSLQPSGKLFF. In DNA form, the CDR3 reads TGTGCCAGCAGCTTGCAACCGTCGGGAAAACTGTTTTTT.